Sequencing of this TCR beta chain was carried out in a study of blood T cell repertoires in COVID-19 (dated by TCRdb to 2019 to 2021). About the study as a whole: Samples covering the acute and convalescent phases of COVID-19 were provided by collaborators in the United States, Italy and Spain. The material from the prospective study consisted of cDNA or gDNA derived from T cells, B-cell-depleted T cells, or PBMCs. Subjects who had been exposed to COVID-19, were actively infected with it, or had recovered from it provided the deeply sampled blood TCRbeta repertoires that made up the dataset. The repertoires were released in a freely available public database intended as a resource for research on the immune response to SARS-CoV-2. The samples were drawn from two sources: the first 160 participants of the ongoing ImmuneRACE study, and 1,200 or so subjects contributed by 6 global collaborators. Sample metadata almost always included a de-identified subject ID, COVID-19 status, age in years and sex. HLA class I and class II types, where available, came from metadata supplied by the sample provider rather than from assay-based typing.

Collaborating institutions collected whole blood in K2EDTA tubes following their own protocols. For TCRbeta analysis, collaborator samples were shipped as frozen whole blood, as isolated PBMCs, or as DNA extracted from either sample type. The cysteine opens and the phenylalanine closes a CDR3 of 13 amino acids. The retained sequence is limited to the CDR3, 39 bases, with the frame set at the first base. Trimming removed 6 bases from V and 2 bases from J, leaving 8 bases between the germline ends. On this clone: Its recognized antigen is unknown. No quality values exist for individual bases; no much larger clone is one base distant. Additional DNA sequences in this sample encode the identical CDR3.

What the authors observed across the whole study: The quantity of clinical and demographic metadata differed by source and by participant and was supplied without curation.

The immunoSEQ Assay, a bias-controlled multiplex PCR, was used to amplify TCRbeta CDR3 regions from genomic DNA. In the authors' own workflow: The number of nucleated cells in each sample was estimated by amplification of reference gene primers within the assay. To quantify the absolute abundance of each unique TCRbeta CDR3 rearrangement, sequence reads were collapsed and filtered. Productive Simpson clonality was computed per sample as the square root of Simpson's diversity index over productive rearrangements. Drawn from immuneACCESS, this table holds only the in-frame rearrangements with V and J called that TCRdb kept. Clones are partly lost; checked studies trace under half to an unresolved V gene and leave the rest unexplained. From that table come the V and J calls and clone size; the DNA was used to work out D and trimming. The sample table lists more than 25,000 clones, 75% to 90% of them with a count of one. Of the sample, roughly 9.1% is held by the ten largest clones.

The sequence links TRBV12-3 or TRBV12-4 to TRBJ1-5; TRBD1 might be the D gene, on 5 matching bases. Sequencing was performed on peripheral blood. The TCR originated in a man aged 55 to 69 with acute or convalescent COVID-19. The CDR3 sequence is CASSRGGNQPQHF. The nucleotides are TGTGCCAGCAGCCGGGGGGGCAATCAGCCCCAGCATTTT.